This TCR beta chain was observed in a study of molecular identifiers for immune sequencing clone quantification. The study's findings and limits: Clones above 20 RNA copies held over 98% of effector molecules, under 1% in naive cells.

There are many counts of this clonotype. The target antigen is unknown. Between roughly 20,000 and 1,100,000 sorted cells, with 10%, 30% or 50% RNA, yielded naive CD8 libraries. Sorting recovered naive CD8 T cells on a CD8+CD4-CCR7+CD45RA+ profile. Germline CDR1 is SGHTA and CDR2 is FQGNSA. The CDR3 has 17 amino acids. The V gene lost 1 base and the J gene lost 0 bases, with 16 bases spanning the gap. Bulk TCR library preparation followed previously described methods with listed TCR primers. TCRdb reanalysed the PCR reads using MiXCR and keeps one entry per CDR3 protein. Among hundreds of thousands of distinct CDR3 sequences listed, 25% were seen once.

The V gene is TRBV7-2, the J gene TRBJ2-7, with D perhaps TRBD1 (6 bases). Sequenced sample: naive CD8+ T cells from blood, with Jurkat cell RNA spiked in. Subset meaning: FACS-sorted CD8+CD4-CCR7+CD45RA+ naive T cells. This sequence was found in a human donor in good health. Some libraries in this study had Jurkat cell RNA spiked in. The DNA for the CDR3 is TGTGCCAGCAGCTTAGGGGCCGACAGGTGGAGCTCCTACGAGCAGTACTTC. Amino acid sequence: CASSLGADRWSSYEQYF.